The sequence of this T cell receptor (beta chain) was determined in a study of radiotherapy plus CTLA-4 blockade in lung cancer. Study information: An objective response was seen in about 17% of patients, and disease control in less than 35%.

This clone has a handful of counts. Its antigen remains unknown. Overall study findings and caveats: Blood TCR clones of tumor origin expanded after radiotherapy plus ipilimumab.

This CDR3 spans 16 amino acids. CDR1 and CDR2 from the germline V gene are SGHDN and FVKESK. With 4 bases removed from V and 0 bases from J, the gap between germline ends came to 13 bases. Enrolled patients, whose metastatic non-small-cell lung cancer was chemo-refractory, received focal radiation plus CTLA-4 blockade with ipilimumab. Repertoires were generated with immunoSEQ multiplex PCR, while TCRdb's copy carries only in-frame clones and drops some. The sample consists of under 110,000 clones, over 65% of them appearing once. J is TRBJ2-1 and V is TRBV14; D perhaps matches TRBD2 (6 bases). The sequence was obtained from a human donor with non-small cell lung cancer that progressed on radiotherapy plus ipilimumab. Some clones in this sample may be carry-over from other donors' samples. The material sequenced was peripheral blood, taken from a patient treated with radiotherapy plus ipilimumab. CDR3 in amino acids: CASSLRGGVSYNEQFF. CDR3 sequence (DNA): TGTGCCAGCAGCCTACGAGGCGGGGTCTCCTACAATGAGCAGTTCTTC.